A selection of T cell receptor beta chains follows, all from one sample in a study of OX40 agonist ivuxolimab in advanced cancers. Profiled with immunoSEQ multiplex PCR; TCRdb holds only in-frame clones, not every one. The sample has nearly 60,000 clones; 75% to 85% are singletons. Sequences were derived from CD4+ or CD8+ T cells sorted from blood, sampled in a trial of the OX40 agonist ivuxolimab. Receptors originate from an adult with an advanced solid tumor such as melanoma, head and neck, liver or kidney cancer. Each CDR3 is given without its conserved first and last residue. Each record gives: D gene, V gene, CDR3 protein. The D gene is left open where the match is weak.

d_gene: TRBD1
v_gene: TRBV6-5
CDR3aa: ASSYGGGNYGYT

d_gene: NA
v_gene: TRBV27
CDR3aa: ASSLTRIPYEQY

d_gene: NA
v_gene: TRBV6-5
CDR3aa: ASSKGLEQPQH

d_gene: TRBD2
v_gene: TRBV11-3
CDR3aa: ASSSLGTSGDYTQY

d_gene: TRBD1
v_gene: TRBV6-5
CDR3aa: ASRQGGSPLH

d_gene: NA
v_gene: TRBV7-2
CDR3aa: ASSSARAPQY

d_gene: NA
v_gene: TRBV5-1
CDR3aa: ASSPVIGEEKLF

d_gene: NA
v_gene: TRBV5-6
CDR3aa: ASSNQETQY

d_gene: NA
v_gene: TRBV5-6
CDR3aa: ASSSLVQNTGELF

d_gene: TRBD1
v_gene: TRBV18
CDR3aa: ASSPDRGGEQY

d_gene: TRBD2
v_gene: TRBV7-9
CDR3aa: ASSEGGLAGNWDTQY

d_gene: NA
v_gene: TRBV5-1
CDR3aa: ASSSDSGADTQY

d_gene: NA
v_gene: TRBV6-5
CDR3aa: ASSLGRGSGNTIY

d_gene: TRBD1
v_gene: TRBV9
CDR3aa: ASSVDPGGRGYT

d_gene: TRBD2
v_gene: TRBV6-6
CDR3aa: ASSYLGGGTDTQY

d_gene: TRBD2
v_gene: TRBV5-4
CDR3aa: ASSHTSGGPVTDTQY

d_gene: TRBD2
v_gene: TRBV7-8
CDR3aa: ASATSGVADTQY

d_gene: NA
v_gene: TRBV4-1
CDR3aa: ASSQGLSSDLH

d_gene: NA
v_gene: TRBV21-1
CDR3aa: ASSKGGTGGNEQF

d_gene: TRBD2
v_gene: TRBV13
CDR3aa: ASSSAGTSGGGDTQY

d_gene: NA
v_gene: TRBV28
CDR3aa: ASSLFSGADTQY

d_gene: NA
v_gene: TRBV5-1
CDR3aa: ASSLAGGGYGYT

d_gene: NA
v_gene: TRBV27
CDR3aa: ASSLGPGAEGYEQY

d_gene: NA
v_gene: TRBV5-4
CDR3aa: ASSLGSFGDSYEQY

d_gene: TRBD1
v_gene: TRBV29-1
CDR3aa: SVDPGGANTGELF

d_gene: TRBD1
v_gene: TRBV4-1
CDR3aa: ASSGTGTGNSPLH

d_gene: TRBD2
v_gene: TRBV6-5
CDR3aa: ASSSSGGHGNEQF

d_gene: NA
v_gene: TRBV6-1
CDR3aa: ASSDRAYEQY

d_gene: TRBD1
v_gene: TRBV5-5
CDR3aa: ASTFPTGGYEQY

d_gene: NA
v_gene: TRBV14
CDR3aa: ASSQVFRVLETQY

d_gene: NA
v_gene: TRBV7-2
CDR3aa: ASSLAEGRQY

d_gene: TRBD1
v_gene: TRBV6-1
CDR3aa: ASSDTARTGFREKLF

d_gene: NA
v_gene: TRBV5-1
CDR3aa: ASSLGQISAYEQY

d_gene: NA
v_gene: TRBV14
CDR3aa: ASSQFRLGPDTQY

d_gene: TRBD2
v_gene: TRBV11-3
CDR3aa: ASSPGLARLMNPHTDTQY

d_gene: NA
v_gene: TRBV13
CDR3aa: ASSNPPPAERNEKLF

d_gene: NA
v_gene: TRBV5-1
CDR3aa: ASSKGQGSTDTQY

d_gene: TRBD1
v_gene: TRBV28
CDR3aa: ASRGQYNSPLH

d_gene: NA
v_gene: TRBV7-9
CDR3aa: ASSLGETGLTNEKLF

d_gene: TRBD1
v_gene: TRBV18
CDR3aa: ASSARDRGMVGTNEKLF

d_gene: NA
v_gene: TRBV7-8
CDR3aa: ASSFGGRPETQY

d_gene: NA
v_gene: TRBV6-5
CDR3aa: ASSYGGPNYNEQF

d_gene: TRBD1
v_gene: TRBV6-1
CDR3aa: ASSDSGTGRYEQY

d_gene: NA
v_gene: TRBV7-9
CDR3aa: ASTSGGFTDTQY

d_gene: NA
v_gene: TRBV5-4
CDR3aa: ASSLERGYGYGYT

d_gene: NA
v_gene: TRBV6-6
CDR3aa: ASSLLQGDAGNTIY

d_gene: NA
v_gene: TRBV7-9
CDR3aa: ASSFRRDTIY

d_gene: NA
v_gene: TRBV18
CDR3aa: ASSPRLGEQY

d_gene: NA
v_gene: TRBV5-1
CDR3aa: ASSLEEGGEQY

d_gene: TRBD1
v_gene: TRBV7-2
CDR3aa: ASSLSGVGGMNTEAF

d_gene: TRBD2
v_gene: TRBV4-2
CDR3aa: ASSLGMGVAGDTDTQY

d_gene: NA
v_gene: TRBV5-1
CDR3aa: ASRSAPADEQF